The T cell receptor (beta chain) described here comes from a study of OX40 agonist ivuxolimab in advanced cancers. Notes on the study in general: Some patients who did not respond also had low normalized T-cell clonal expansion.

Germline values: CDR1 MNHNS, CDR2 SASEGT. CDR3 length: 13 residues. V dropped 7 bases and J dropped 3 bases, with 11 bases sitting between them. A note on this clone: The antigen remains unidentified.

TCRdb's copy holds only in-frame clones and misses some; the assay was immunoSEQ multiplex PCR. This table has 50,000 to 70,000 clones, around nine tenths appearing once. V usage is TRBV6-1 and J usage is TRBJ2-3; no reliable D call. Here the sequenced sample was CD4+ or CD8+ T cells sorted from blood, taken in a trial of the OX40 agonist ivuxolimab. This clonotype was sampled from an adult with an advanced solid tumor such as melanoma, head and neck, liver or kidney cancer. CDR3 loop: CASTGRLTDTQYF. The CDR3 nucleotides are TGTGCCAGCACGGGCAGGCTGACAGATACGCAGTATTTT.